This T cell receptor beta chain is drawn from a study of cytomegalovirus exposure and HLA in healthy donors. Study findings and constraints: 150 to 200 TCR beta chains were listed as cytomegalovirus-associated. It was likely that a cluster of highly shared sequence variants was a sequencing artifact. The classifier reportedly diagnosed cytomegalovirus status with high specificity and sensitivity.

In regard to this clone: Its specificity is not known.

60 Vbeta and 13 Jbeta primers were used in PCR. Assay used: immunoSEQ multiplex PCR; TCRdb lists only in-frame clones, some missing. The sample gives 140,000 to 150,000 clones, about 80% of which show up once; 1.5% to 2% is in the top ten. Sequenced: PBMCs. The origin of this receptor is a man between 40 and 49 years old in good health and CMV-seronegative.

DNA for the CDR3: TGTGCCAGCATCCTTGCTAGCGGGGGGGTCTACAATGAGCAGTTCTTC. Encoded protein: CASILASGGVYNEQFF. This chain joins TRBV7-9 and TRBJ2-1; 12 nucleotides agree with TRBD2. Germline-derived CDR1 and CDR2 are SEHNR and FQNEAQ (reference sequence). J gave up 3 bases and V 7 bases, and 7 bases lay outside the gene matches. The CDR3 has 16 amino acids. Variable domain in full (rest from reference TRBV7-9 and TRBJ2-1): DTGVSQNPRHKITKRGQNVTFRCDPISEHNRLYWYRQTLGQGPEFLTYFQNEAQLEKSRLLSDRFSAERPKGSFSTLEIQRTEQGDSAMYLCASILASGGVYNEQFFGPGTRLTVL.